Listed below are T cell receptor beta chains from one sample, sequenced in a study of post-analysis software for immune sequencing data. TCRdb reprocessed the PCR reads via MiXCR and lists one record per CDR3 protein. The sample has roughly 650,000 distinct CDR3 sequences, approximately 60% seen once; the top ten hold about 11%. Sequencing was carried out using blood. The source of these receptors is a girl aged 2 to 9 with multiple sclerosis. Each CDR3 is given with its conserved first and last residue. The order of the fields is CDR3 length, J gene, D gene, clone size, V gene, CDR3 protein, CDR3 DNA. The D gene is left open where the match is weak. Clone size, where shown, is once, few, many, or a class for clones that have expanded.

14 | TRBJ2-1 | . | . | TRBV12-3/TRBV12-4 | CASSTLGSYNEQFF | TGTGCCAGCAGCACACTTGGCTCCTACAATGAGCAGTTCTTC
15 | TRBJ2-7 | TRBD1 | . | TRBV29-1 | CSVVLRDRERGEQYF | TGCAGCGTTGTACTCCGGGACAGGGAAAGGGGCGAGCAGTACTTC
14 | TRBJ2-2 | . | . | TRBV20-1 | CSARAVSNTGELFF | TGCAGTGCTAGAGCAGTTTCGAACACCGGGGAGCTGTTTTTT
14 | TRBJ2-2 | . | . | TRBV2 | CASSEVRNTGELFF | TGTGCCAGCAGTGAAGTGCGGAACACCGGGGAGCTGTTTTTT
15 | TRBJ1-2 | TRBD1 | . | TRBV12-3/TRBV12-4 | CASSLPGQGIYGYTF | TGTGCCAGCAGTCTTCCGGGACAGGGAATCTATGGCTACACCTTC
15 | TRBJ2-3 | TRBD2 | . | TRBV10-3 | CAIRKRGSETDTQYF | TGTGCCATCAGAAAGCGGGGCAGTGAGACAGATACGCAGTATTTT
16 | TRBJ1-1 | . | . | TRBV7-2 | CASSPHEGALNTEAFF | TGTGCCAGCAGCCCCCATGAAGGGGCATTGAACACTGAAGCTTTCTTT
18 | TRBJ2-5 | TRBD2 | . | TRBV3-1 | CASSAFRRSGGDQETQYF | TGTGCCAGCAGCGCTTTTAGACGTAGCGGGGGAGATCAAGAGACCCAGTACTTC
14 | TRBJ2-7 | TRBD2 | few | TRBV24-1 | CATSDLPGGYEQYF | TGTGCCACCAGTGATTTGCCGGGGGGCTACGAGCAGTACTTC
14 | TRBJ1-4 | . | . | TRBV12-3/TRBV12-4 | CASSLGTANEKLFF | TGTGCCAGCAGTTTAGGGACAGCTAATGAAAAACTGTTTTTT
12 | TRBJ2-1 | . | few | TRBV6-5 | CASTSAGYEQFF | TGTGCCAGCACCTCCGCGGGGTATGAGCAGTTCTTC
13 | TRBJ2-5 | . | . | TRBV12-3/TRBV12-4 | CASSLLGHNEQYF | TGTGCCAGCAGTTTGTTAGGGCACAATGAGCAGTACTTC
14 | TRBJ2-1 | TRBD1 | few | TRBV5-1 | CASSPGVEGQRQFF | TGCGCCAGCAGCCCCGGAGTCGAGGGACAGAGACAGTTCTTC
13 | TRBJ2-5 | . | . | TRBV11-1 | CASSSLERETQYF | TGTGCCAGCAGCTCCCTCGAGAGGGAGACCCAGTACTTC
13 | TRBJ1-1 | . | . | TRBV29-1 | CSVLRGANTEAFF | TGCAGCGTTCTCCGCGGGGCGAACACTGAAGCTTTCTTT
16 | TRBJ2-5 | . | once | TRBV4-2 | CASSQGVFGTGETQYF | TGTGCCAGCAGCCAAGGGGTATTTGGGACCGGAGAGACCCAGTACTTC
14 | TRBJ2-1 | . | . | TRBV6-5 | CASSYFAGNDEQFF | TGTGCCAGCAGTTACTTCGCGGGGAACGATGAGCAGTTCTTC
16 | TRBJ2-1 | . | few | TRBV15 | CATSRDIRVGRHEQFF | TGTGCCACCAGCAGAGATATTCGGGTAGGGAGGCATGAGCAGTTCTTC
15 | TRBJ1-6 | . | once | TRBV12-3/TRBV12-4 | CASSFTTGNGPPLHF | TGTGCCAGCAGTTTCACTACAGGGAACGGTCCACCCCTCCACTTT